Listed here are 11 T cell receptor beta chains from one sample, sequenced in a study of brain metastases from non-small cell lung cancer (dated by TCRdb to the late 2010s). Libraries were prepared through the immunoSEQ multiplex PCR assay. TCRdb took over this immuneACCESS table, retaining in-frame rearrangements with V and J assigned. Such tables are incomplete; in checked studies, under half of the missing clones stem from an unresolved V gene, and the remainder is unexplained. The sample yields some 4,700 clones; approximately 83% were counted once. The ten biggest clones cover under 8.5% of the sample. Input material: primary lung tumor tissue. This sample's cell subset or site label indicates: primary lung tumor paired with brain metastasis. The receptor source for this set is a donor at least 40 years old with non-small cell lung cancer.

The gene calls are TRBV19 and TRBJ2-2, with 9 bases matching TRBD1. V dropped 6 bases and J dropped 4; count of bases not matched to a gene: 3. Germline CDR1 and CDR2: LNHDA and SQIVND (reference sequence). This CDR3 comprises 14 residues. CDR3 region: CASSSQGATGELFF. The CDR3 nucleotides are TGTGCCAGTAGCTCACAGGGGGCCACCGGGGAGCTGTTTTTT.

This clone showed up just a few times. The CDR3 sequence: CASSLAEVRGELFF. DNA of the CDR3: TGCGCCAGCAGCTTGGCCGAGGTCCGCGGGGAGCTGTTTTTT. The chain employs TRBV5-1 and TRBJ2-2; the D is unclear. V lost 0 bases to trimming and J lost 7 bases, with 10 bases between them. CDR1 and CDR2 (germline): SGHRS, YFSETQ. The CDR3 is 14 amino acids.

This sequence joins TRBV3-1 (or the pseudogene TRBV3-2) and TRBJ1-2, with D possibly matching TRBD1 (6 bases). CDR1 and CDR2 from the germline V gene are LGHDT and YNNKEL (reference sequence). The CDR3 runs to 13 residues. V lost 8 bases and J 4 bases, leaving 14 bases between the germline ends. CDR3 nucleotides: TGTGCCAGCGCCCCAGGGGCCGGCTATGGCTACACCTTC. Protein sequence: CASAPGAGYGYTF.

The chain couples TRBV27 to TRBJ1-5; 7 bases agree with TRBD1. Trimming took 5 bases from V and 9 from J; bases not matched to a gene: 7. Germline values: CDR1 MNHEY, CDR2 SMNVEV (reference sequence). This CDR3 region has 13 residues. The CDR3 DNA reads TGTGCCAGCAGTCTGGGACAGCTCTCGCCCCAGCATTTT. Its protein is CASSLGQLSPQHF.

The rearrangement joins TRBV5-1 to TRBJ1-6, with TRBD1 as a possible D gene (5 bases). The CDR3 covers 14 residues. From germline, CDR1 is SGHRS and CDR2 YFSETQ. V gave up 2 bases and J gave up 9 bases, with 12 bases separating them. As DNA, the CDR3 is TGCGCCAGCAGCTTAGAGAGGGGATCTTCACCCCTCCACTTT. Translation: CASSLERGSSPLHF.

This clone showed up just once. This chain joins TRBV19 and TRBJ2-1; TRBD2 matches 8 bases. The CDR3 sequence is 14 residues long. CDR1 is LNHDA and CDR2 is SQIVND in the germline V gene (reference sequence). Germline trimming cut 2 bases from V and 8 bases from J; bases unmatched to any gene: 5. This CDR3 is CASSITGLVDEQFF. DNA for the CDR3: TGTGCCAGTAGTATAACGGGACTAGTCGATGAGCAGTTCTTC.

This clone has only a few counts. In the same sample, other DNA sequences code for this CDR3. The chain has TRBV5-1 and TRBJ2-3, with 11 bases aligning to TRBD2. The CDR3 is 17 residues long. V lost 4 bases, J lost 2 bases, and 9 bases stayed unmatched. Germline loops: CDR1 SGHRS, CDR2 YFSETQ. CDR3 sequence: CASSPGTSGDFTDTQYF. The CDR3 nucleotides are TGCGCCAGCAGCCCCGGGACTAGCGGTGATTTCACAGATACGCAGTATTTT.

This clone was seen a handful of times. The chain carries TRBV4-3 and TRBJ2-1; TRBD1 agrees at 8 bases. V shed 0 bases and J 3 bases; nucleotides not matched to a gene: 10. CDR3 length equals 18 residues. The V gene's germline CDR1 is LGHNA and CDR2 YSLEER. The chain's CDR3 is CASSQDRVPGTGYNEQFF. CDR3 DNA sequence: TGCGCCAGCAGCCAAGATCGCGTACCAGGGACAGGCTACAATGAGCAGTTCTTC.

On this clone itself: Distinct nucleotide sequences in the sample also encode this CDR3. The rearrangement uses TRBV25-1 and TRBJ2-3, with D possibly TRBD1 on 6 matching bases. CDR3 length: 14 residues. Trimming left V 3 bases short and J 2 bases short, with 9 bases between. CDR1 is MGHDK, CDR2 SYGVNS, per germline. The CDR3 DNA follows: TGTGCCAGCAGTGAGCAGGGGATCACAGATACGCAGTATTTT. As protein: CASSEQGITDTQYF.

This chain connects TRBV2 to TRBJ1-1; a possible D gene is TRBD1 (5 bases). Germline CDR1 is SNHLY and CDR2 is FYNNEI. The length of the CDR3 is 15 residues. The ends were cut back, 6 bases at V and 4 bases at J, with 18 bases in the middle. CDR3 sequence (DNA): TGTGCCAGCAGGACGGAGGGGTTGATGGGCACTGAAGCTTTCTTT. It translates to CASRTEGLMGTEAFF.

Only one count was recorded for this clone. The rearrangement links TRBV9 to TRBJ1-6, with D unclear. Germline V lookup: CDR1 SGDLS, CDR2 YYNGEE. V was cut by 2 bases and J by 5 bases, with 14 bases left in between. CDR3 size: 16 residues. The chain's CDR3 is CASSVKAGQNNSPLHF. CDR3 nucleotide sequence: TGTGCCAGCAGCGTCAAAGCAGGCCAGAATAATTCACCCCTCCACTTT.